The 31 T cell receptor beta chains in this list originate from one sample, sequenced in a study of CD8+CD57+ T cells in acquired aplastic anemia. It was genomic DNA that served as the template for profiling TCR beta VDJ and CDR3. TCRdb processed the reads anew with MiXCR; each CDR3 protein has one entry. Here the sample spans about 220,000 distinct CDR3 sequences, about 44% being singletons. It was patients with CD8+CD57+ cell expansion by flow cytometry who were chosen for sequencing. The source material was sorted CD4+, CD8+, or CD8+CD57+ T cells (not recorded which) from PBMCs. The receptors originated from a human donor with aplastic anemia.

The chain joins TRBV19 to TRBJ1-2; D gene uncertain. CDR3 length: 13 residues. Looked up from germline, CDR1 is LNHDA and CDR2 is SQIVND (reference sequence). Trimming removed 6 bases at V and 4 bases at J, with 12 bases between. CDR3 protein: CASSRTEIYGYTF. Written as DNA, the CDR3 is TGTGCCAGTAGCCGGACGGAGATCTATGGCTACACCTTC.

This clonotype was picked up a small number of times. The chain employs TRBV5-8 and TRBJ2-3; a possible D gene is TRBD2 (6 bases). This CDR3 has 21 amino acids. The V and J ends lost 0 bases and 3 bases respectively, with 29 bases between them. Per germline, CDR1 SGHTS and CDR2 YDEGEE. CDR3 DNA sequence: TGTGCCAGCAGCTTGGCCTTTGGGTGGTGGCGGGGAGACCTTATTACAGATACGCAGTATTTT. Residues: CASSLAFGWWRGDLITDTQYF.

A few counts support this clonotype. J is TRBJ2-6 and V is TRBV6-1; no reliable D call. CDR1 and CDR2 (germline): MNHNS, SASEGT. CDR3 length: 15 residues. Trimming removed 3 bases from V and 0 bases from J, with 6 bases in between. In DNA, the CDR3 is TGTGCCAGCAGTGATTTGGGCTCTGGGGCCAACGTCCTGACTTTC. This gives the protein CASSDLGSGANVLTF.

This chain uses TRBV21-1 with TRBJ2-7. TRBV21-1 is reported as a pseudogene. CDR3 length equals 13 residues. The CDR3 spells CASSTGLSYEQYF. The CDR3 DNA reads TGTGCCAGCAGCACAGGGCTCTCCTACGAGCAGTACTTC.

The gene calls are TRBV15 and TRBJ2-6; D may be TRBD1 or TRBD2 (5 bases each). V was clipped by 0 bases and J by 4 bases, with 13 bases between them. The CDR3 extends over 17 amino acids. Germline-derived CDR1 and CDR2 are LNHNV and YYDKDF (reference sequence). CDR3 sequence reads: CATSRDLEGPGANVLTF. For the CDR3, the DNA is TGTGCCACCAGCAGAGATCTAGAGGGACCCGGGGCCAACGTCCTGACTTTC.

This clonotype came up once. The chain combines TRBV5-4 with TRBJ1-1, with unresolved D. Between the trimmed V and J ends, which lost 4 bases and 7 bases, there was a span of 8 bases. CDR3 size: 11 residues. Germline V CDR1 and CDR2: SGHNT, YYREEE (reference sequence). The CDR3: CASSIGVEAFF. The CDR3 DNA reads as TGTGCCAGCAGCATCGGGGTTGAAGCTTTCTTT.

CDR3 sequence: CASSLVAGTEAFF. The CDR3 nucleotides read TGTGCCAGCAGCTTGGTCGCTGGCACTGAAGCTTTCTTT. The chain carries TRBV5-6 and TRBJ1-1; D gene ambiguous. Germline values: CDR1 SGHDT, CDR2 YYEEEE. This CDR3 contains 13 residues. V was shortened by 0 bases and J by 4 bases, with 7 bases between the two germline ends.

The CDR3 sequence: CASSSQQGYEQYF. The CDR3 nucleotides are TGTGCCAGTAGTTCTCAACAGGGTTACGAGCAGTACTTC. The chain employs TRBV19 and TRBJ2-7; maybe TRBD1 (6 bases). Germline V gives CDR1 LNHDA, CDR2 SQIVND (reference sequence). The CDR3 covers 13 residues. The germline V and J ends were trimmed by 5 bases and 4 bases, with 12 bases remaining between them. Together with reference TRBV19 and TRBJ2-7, the CDR3 gives the full variable domain: DGGITQSPKYLFRKEGQNVTLSCEQNLNHDAMYWYRQDPGQGLRLIYYSQIVNDFQKGDIAEGYSVSREKKESFPLTVTSAQKNPTAFYLCASSSQQGYEQYFGPGTRLTVT.

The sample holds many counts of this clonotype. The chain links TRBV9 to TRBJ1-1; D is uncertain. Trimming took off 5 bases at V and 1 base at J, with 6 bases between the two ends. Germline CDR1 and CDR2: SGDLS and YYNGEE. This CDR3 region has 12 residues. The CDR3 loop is CASRGTNTEAFF. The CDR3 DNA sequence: TGTGCCAGCAGAGGCACGAACACTGAAGCTTTCTTT.

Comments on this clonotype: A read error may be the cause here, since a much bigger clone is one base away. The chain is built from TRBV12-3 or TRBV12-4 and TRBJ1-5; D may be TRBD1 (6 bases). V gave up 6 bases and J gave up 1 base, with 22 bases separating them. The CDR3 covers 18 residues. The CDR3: CASRSSVGGTRSNQPQHF. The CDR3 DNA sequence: TGTGCCAGCAGGTCTTCTGTAGGGGGAACGCGGAGCAATCAGCCCCAGCATTTT.

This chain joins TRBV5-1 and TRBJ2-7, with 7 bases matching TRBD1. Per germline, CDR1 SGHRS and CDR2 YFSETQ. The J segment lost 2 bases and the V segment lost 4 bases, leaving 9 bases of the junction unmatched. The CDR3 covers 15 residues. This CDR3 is CASSPDRAGTYEQYF. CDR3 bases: TGCGCCAGCAGCCCTGACAGGGCGGGTACCTACGAGCAGTACTTC.

The CDR3 coding sequence is TGTGCCAGCAGTGACTCCGCAGGGGACCACAATGAGCAGTTCTTC. Translating gives CASSDSAGDHNEQFF. The gene calls are TRBV6-4 and TRBJ2-1, with D possibly TRBD1 on 6 matching bases. The CDR3 contains 15 residues. Trimming stripped 0 bases from V and 5 bases from J, with 11 bases between. Germline CDR1 reads MRHNA; CDR2 reads SNTAGT.

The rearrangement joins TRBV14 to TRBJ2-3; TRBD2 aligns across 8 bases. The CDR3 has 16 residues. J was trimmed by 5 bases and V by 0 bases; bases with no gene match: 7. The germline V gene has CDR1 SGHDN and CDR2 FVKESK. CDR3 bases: TGTGCCAGCAGCCAAGAGATGCGGGGGGAGGAAGATACGCAGTATTTT. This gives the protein CASSQEMRGEEDTQYF.

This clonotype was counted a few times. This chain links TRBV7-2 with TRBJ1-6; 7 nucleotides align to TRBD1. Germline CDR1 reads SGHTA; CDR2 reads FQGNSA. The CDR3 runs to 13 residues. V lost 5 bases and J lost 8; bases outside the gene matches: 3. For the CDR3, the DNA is TGTGCCAGCAGCGCCCAGGGGGATTCACCCCTCCACTTT. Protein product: CASSAQGDSPLHF.

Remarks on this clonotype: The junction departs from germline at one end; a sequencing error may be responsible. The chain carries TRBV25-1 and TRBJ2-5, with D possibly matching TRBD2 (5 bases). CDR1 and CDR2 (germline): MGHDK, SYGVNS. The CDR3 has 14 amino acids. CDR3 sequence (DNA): TGTGCCAGCAGTATCCGTGCGGGTAGGGAGACCCAGCACTTC. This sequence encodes CASSIRAGRETQHF.

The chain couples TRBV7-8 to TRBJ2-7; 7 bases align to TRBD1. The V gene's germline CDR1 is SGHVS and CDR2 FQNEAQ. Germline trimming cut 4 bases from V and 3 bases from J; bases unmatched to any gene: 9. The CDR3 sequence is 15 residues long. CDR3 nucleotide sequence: TGTGCCAGCAGCTCCCCGGGACAGCGAGTCTACGAGCAGTACTTC. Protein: CASSSPGQRVYEQYF.

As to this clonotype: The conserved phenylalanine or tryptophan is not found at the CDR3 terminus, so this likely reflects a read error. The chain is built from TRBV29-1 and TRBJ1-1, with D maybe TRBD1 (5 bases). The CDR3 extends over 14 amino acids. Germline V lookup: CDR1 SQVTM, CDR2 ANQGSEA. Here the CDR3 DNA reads TGCAGCGTACCAACGGTGACAGCGAACATTGAAGCTTTCCTT. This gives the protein CSVPTVTANIEAFL.

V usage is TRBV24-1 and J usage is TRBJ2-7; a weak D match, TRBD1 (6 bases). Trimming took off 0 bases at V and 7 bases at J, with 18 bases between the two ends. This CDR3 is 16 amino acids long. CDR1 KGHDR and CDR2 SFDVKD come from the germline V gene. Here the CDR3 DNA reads TGTGCCACCAGTGATTTGACGTATGGGGACACCGGGGAGCAGTACTTC. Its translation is CATSDLTYGDTGEQYF.

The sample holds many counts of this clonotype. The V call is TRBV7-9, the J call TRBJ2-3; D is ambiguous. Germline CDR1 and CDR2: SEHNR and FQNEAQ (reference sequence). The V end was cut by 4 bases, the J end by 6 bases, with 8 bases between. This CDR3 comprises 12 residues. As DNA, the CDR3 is TGTGCCAGCAGCTCCCTCGGGGATACGCAGTATTTT. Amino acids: CASSSLGDTQYF.

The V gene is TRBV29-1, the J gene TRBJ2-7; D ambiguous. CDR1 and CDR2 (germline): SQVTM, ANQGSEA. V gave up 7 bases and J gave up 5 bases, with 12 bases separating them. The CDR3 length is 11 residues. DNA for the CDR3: TGCAGCGGCTGGACCGGCCACGAGCAGTACTTC. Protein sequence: CSGWTGHEQYF.

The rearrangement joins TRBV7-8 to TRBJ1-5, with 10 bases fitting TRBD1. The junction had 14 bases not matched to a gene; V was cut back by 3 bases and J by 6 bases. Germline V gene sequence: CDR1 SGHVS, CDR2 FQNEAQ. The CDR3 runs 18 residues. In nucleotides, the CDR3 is TGTGCCAGCAGCTTCGTAACCGGGACAGGGGATTCTGGTCAGCCCCAGCATTTT. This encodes CASSFVTGTGDSGQPQHF.

In DNA, the CDR3 is TGTGCCAGCAGCCATCGTCGGACAGCTGCTAACTATGGCTACACCTTC. Residues: CASSHRRTAANYGYTF. The chain uses TRBV14 and TRBJ1-2; the D gene is possibly TRBD1 (6 bases). V lost 3 bases to trimming and J lost 0 bases, with 14 bases between them. The CDR3 runs 16 residues. The V gene's germline CDR1 is SGHDN and CDR2 FVKESK.

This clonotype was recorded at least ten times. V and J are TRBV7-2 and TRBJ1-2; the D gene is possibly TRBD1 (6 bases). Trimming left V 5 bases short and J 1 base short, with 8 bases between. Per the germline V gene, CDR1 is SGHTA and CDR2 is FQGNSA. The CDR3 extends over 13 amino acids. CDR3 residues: CASSLDSNYGYTF. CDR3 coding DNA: TGTGCCAGCAGCCTGGACAGTAACTATGGCTACACCTTC.

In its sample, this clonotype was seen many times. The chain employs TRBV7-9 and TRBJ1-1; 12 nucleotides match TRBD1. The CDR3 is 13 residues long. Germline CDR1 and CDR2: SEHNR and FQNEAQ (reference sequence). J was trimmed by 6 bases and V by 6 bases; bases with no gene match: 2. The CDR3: CASRGDRGPEAFF. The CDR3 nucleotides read TGTGCCAGCAGAGGGGACAGGGGGCCTGAAGCTTTCTTT.

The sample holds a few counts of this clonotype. For the CDR3, the DNA is TGTGCCTGGACCGCGGAAAGCACAGATACGCAGTATTTT. This sequence encodes CAWTAESTDTQYF. The chain joins TRBV30 to TRBJ2-3; D remains ambiguous. With 4 bases removed from V and 0 bases from J, the gap between germline ends came to 8 bases. The CDR3 length is 13 residues. Germline V gives CDR1 GTSNPN, CDR2 SVGIG (reference sequence).

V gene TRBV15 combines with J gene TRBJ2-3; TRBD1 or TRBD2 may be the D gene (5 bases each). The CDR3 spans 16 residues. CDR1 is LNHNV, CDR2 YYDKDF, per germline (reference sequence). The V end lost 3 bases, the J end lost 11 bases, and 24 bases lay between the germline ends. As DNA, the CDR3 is TGTGCCACCAGCAGGACCCGGGACGGATCTTACAATGAGCAGTATTTT. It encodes CATSRTRDGSYNEQYF.

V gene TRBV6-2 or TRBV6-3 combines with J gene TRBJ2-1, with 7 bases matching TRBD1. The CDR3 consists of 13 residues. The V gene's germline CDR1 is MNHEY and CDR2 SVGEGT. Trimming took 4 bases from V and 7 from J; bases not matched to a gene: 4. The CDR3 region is CASSSGQRNEQFF. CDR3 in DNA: TGTGCCAGCAGTTCGGGACAGAGGAATGAGCAGTTCTTC.

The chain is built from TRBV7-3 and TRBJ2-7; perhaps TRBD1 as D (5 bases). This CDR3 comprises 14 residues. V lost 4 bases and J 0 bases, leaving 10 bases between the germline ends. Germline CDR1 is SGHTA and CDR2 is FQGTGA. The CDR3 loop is CASSSGSFSYEQYF. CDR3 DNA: TGTGCCAGCAGCTCAGGGTCTTTCTCCTACGAGCAGTACTTC.

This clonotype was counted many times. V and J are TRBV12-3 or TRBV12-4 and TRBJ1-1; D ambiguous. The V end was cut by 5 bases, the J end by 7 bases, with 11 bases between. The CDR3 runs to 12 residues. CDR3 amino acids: CASSPTRFEAFF. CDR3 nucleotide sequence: TGTGCCAGCAGTCCCACTCGATTTGAAGCTTTCTTT.

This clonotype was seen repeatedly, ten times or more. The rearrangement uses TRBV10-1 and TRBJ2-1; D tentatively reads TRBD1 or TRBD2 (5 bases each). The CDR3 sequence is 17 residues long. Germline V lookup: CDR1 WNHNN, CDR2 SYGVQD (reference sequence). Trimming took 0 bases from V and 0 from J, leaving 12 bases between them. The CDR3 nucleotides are TGCGCCAGCAGTGAGTCGAGGGGCTGGGTCTCCTACAATGAGCAGTTCTTC. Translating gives CASSESRGWVSYNEQFF.

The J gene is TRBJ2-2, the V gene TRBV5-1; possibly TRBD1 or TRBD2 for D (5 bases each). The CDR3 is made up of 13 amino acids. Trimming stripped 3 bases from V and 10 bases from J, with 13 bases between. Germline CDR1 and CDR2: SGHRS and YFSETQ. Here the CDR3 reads CASSYQGPLELFF. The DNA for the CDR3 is TGCGCCAGCAGCTATCAGGGACCGTTGGAGCTGTTTTTT.